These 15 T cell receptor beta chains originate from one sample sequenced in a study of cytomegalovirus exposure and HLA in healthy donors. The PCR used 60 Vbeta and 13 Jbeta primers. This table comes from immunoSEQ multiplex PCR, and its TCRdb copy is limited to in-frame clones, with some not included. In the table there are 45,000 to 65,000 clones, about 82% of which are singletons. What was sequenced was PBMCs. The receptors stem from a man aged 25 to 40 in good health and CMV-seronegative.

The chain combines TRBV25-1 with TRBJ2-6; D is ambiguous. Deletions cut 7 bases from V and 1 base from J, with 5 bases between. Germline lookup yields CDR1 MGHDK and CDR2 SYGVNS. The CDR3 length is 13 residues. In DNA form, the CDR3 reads TGTGCCAGCATTCATTCTGGGGCCAACGTCCTGACTTTC. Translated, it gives CASIHSGANVLTF.

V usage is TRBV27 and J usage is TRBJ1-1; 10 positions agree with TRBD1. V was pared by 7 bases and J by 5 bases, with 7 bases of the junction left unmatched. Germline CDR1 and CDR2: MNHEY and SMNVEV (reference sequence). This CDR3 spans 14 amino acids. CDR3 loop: CASNPGQGLTEAFF. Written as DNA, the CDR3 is TGTGCCAGCAACCCGGGACAGGGGTTAACTGAAGCTTTCTTT.

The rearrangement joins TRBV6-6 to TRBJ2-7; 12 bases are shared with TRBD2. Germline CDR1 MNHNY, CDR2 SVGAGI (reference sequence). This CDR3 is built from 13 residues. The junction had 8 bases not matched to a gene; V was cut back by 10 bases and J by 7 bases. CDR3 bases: TGTGCCACGGAGACTAGCGGGAGTGAGGAGCAGTACTTC. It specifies CATETSGSEEQYF.

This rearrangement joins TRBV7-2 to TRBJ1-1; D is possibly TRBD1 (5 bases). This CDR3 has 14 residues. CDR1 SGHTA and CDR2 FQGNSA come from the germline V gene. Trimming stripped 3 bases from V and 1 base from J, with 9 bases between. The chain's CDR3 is CASSLQTGNTEAFF. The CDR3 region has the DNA TGTGCCAGCAGCTTGCAAACAGGGAACACTGAAGCTTTCTTT.

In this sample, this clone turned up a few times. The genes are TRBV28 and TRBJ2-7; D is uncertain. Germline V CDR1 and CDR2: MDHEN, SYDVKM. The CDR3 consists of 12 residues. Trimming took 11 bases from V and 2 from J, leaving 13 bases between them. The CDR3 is CACEDTAYEQYF. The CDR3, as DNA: TGTGCCTGTGAAGACACCGCCTACGAGCAGTACTTC.

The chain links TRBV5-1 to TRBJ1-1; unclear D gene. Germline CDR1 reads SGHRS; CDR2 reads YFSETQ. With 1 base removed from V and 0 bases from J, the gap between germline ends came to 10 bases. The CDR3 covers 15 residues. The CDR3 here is CASSLTAMMNTEAFF. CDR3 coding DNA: TGCGCCAGCAGCTTGACAGCAATGATGAACACTGAAGCTTTCTTT.

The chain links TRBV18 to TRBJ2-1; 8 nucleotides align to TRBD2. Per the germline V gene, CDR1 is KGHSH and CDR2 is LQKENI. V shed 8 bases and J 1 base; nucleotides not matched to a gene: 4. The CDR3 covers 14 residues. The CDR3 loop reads CASRGGLSYNEQFF. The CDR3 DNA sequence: TGTGCCAGCCGGGGGGGGCTATCCTACAATGAGCAGTTCTTC.

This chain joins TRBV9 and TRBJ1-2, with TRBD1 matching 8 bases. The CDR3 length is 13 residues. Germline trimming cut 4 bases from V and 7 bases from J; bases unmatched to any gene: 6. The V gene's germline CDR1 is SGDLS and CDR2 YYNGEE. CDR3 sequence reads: CASSNTGGGGYTF. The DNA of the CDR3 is TGTGCCAGCAGCAATACAGGGGGGGGTGGCTACACCTTC.

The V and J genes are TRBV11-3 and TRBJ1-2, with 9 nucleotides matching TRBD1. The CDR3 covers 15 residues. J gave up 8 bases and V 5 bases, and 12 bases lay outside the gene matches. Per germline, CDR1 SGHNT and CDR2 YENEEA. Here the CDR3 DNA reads TGTGCCAGCAGCCGCCAGGACAGGGGTCGCGGCGGCTACACCTTC. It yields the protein CASSRQDRGRGGYTF. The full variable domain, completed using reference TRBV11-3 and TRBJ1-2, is EAGVVQSPRYKIIEKKQPVAFWCNPISGHNTLYWYLQNLGQGPELLIRYENEEAVDDSQLPKDRFSAERLKGVDSTLKIQPAELGDSAVYLCASSRQDRGRGGYTFGSGTRLTVV.

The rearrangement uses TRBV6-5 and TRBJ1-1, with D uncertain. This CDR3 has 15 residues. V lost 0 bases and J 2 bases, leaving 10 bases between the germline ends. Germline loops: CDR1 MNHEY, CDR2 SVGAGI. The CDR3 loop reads CASSYSRTVNTEAFF. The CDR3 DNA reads TGTGCCAGCAGTTACTCCCGTACAGTAAACACTGAAGCTTTCTTT.

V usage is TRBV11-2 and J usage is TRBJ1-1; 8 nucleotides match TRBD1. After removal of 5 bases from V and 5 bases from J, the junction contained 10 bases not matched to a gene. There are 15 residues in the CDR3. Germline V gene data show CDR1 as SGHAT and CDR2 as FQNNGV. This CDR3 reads CASSPVTGAITEAFF. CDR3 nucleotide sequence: TGTGCCAGCAGCCCAGTGACAGGGGCGATAACTGAAGCTTTCTTT.

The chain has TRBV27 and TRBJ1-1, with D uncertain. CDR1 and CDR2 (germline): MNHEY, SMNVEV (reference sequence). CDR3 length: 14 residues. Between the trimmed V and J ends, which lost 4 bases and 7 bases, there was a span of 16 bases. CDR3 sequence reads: CASSYRWSGYEAFF. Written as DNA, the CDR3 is TGTGCCAGCAGTTATCGGTGGTCTGGTTATGAAGCTTTCTTT.

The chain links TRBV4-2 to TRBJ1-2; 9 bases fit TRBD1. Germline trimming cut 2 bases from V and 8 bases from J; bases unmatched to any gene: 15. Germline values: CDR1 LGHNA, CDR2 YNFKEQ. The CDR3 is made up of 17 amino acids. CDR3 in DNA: TGTGCCAGCAGCCAACCCGTCAGAGTACAGGGGGCGGAGGGCTACACCTTC. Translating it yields CASSQPVRVQGAEGYTF.

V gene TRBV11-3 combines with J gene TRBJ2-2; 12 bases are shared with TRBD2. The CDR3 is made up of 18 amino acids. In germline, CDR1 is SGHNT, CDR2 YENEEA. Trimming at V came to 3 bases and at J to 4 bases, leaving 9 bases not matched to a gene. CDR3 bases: TGTGCCAGCAGCTTTTTTGGACTAGCGGGGAGATTCACCGGGGAGCTGTTTTTT. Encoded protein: CASSFFGLAGRFTGELFF.

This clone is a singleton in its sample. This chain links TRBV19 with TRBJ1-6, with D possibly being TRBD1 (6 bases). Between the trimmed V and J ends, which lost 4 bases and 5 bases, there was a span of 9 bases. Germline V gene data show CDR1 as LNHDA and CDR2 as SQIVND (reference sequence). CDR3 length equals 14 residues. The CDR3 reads CASSRTANNSPLHF. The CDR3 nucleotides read TGTGCCAGTAGTAGGACAGCCAATAATTCACCCCTCCACTTT.